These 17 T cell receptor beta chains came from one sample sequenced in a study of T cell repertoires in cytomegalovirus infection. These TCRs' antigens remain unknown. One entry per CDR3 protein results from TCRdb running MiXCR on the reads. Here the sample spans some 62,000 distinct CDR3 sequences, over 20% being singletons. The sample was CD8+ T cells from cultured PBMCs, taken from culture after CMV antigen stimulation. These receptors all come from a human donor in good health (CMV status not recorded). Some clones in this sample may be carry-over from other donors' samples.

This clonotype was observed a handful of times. The CDR3 DNA reads TGTGCCAGCAGTTTACACTTAATGAACACCGGGGAGCTGTTTTTT. It translates to CASSLHLMNTGELFF. The rearrangement links TRBV27 to TRBJ2-2; D is unresolved. The germline V gene has CDR1 MNHEY and CDR2 SMNVEV (reference sequence). The CDR3 consists of 15 residues. V shed 2 bases and J shed 1 base, with 8 bases lying between them.

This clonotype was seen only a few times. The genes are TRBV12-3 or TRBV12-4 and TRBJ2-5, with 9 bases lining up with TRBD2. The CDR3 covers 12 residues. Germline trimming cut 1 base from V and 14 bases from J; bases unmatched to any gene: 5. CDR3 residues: CASSLGGGAYYF. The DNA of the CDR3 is TGTGCCAGCAGTTTAGGCGGGGGGGCCTACTACTTC.

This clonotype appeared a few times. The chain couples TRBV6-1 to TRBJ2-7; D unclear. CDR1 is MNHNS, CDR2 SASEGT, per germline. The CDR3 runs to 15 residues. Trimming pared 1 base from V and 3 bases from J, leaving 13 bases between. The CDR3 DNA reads TGTGCCAGCAGTGAAGGGGCAGCCTCAGGCTACGAGCAGTACTTC. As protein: CASSEGAASGYEQYF.

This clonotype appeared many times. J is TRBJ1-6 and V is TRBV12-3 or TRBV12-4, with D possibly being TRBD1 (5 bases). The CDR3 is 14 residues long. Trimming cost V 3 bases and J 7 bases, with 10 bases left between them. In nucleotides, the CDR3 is TGTGCCAGCAGTTTCTCAGGGAGAAATTCACCCCTCCACTTT. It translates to CASSFSGRNSPLHF.

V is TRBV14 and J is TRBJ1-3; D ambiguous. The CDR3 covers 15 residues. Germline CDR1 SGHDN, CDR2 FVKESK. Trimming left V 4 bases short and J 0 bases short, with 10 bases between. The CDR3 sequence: CASSPEVLSGNTIYF. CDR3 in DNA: TGTGCCAGCAGCCCTGAGGTGCTCTCTGGAAACACCATATATTTT.

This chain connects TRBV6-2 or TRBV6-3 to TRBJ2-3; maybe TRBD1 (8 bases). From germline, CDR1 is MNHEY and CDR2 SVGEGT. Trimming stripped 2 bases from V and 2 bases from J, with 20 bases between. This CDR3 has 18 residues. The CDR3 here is CASSYHRQGRGHTDTQYF. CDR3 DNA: TGTGCCAGCAGTTACCATCGACAGGGGAGGGGGCACACAGATACGCAGTATTTT.

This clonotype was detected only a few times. CDR3 in amino acids: CASGSANYGYTF. CDR3 nucleotides: TGTGCCAGCGGTAGTGCTAACTATGGCTACACCTTC. The chain recombines TRBV6-6 with TRBJ1-2, with D unresolved. The CDR3 loop spans 12 amino acids. Per germline, CDR1 MNHNY and CDR2 SVGAGI (reference sequence). V dropped 8 bases and J dropped 0 bases, with 7 bases sitting between them.

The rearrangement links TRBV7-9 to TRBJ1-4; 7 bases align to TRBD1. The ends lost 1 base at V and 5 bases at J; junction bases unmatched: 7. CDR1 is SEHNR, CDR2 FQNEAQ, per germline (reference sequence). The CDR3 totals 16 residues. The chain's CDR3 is CASSLVAGQRNEKLFF. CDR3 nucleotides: TGTGCCAGCAGCTTAGTGGCGGGACAGAGGAATGAAAAACTGTTTTTT.

The CDR3 sequence: CASSFSGGAYEQYF. CDR3 nucleotides: TGTGCCAGCAGCTTTAGCGGGGGGGCCTACGAGCAGTACTTC. This chain links TRBV7-2 with TRBJ2-7; 11 nucleotides agree with TRBD2. The trim removed 3 bases at V and 2 bases at J, leaving 0 bases unmatched. CDR1 and CDR2 from the germline V gene are SGHTA and FQGNSA. The CDR3 loop spans 14 amino acids.

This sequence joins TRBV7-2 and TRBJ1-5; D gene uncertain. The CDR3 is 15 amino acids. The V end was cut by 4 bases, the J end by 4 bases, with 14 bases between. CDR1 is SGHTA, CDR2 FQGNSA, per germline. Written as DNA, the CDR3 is TGTGCCAGCAGCTATGGGCCAAGTAATAATCAGCCCCAGCATTTT. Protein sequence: CASSYGPSNNQPQHF. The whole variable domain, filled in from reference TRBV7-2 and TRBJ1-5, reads GAGVSQSPSNKVTEKGKDVELRCDPISGHTALYWYRQSLGQGLEFLIYFQGNSAPDKSGLPSDRFSAERTGGSVSTLTIQRTQQEDSAVYLCASSYGPSNNQPQHFGDGTRLSIL.

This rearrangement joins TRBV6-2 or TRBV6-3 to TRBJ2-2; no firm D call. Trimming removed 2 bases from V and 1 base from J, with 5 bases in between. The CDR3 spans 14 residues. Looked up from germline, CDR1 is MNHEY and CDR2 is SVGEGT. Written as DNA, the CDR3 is TGTGCCAGCAGTTACGGTATGAACACCGGGGAGCTGTTTTTT. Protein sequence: CASSYGMNTGELFF.

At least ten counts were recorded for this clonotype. The CDR3, as DNA: TGTGCCAGCAGCCCTCCCGGGACAGGGGGCGAGGAACTGTTTTTT. As protein: CASSPPGTGGEELFF. The chain employs TRBV6-6 and TRBJ1-4, with 12 bases that match TRBD1. The germline V gene encodes CDR1 MNHNY and CDR2 SVGAGI (reference sequence). The junction had 11 bases not matched to a gene; V was cut back by 6 bases and J by 12 bases. This CDR3 comprises 15 residues.

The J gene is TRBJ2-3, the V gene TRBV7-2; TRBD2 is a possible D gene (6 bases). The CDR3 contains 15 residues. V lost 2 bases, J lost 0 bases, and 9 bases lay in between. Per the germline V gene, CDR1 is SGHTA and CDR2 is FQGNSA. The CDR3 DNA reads TGTGCCAGCAGCTTAATGGCGGGGAGCACAGATACGCAGTATTTT. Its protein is CASSLMAGSTDTQYF.

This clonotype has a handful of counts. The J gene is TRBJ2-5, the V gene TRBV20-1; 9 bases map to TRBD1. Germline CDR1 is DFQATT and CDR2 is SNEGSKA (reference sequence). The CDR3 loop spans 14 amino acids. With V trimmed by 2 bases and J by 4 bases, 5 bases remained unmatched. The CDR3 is CSARRTGEGETQYF. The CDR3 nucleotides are TGCAGTGCTAGAAGGACAGGGGAAGGAGAGACCCAGTACTTC.

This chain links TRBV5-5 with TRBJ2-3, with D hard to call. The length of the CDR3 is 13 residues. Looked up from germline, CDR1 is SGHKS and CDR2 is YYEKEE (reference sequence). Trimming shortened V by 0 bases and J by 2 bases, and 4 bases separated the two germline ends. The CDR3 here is CASSLVDTDTQYF. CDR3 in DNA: TGTGCCAGCAGCTTGGTTGACACAGATACGCAGTATTTT. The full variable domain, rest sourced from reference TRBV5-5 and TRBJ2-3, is DAGVTQSPTHLIKTRGQQVTLRCSPISGHKSVSWYQQVLGQGPQFIFQYYEKEERGRGNFPDRFSARQFPNYSSELNVNALLLGDSALYLCASSLVDTDTQYFGPGTRLTVL.

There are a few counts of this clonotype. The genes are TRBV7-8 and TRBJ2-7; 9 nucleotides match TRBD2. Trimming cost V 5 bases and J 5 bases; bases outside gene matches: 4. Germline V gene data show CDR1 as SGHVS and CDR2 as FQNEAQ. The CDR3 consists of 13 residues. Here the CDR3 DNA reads TGTGCCAGCAGCGCGGGGGGGAGGCACGAGCAGTACTTC. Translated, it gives CASSAGGRHEQYF.

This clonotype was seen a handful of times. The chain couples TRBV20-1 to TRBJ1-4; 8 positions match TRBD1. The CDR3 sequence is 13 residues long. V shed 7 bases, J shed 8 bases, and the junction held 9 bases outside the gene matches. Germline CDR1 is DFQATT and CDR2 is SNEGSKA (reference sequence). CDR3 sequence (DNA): TGCAGTGGAAACAGGGGGGTAGAAGAAAAACTGTTTTTT. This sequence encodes CSGNRGVEEKLFF.